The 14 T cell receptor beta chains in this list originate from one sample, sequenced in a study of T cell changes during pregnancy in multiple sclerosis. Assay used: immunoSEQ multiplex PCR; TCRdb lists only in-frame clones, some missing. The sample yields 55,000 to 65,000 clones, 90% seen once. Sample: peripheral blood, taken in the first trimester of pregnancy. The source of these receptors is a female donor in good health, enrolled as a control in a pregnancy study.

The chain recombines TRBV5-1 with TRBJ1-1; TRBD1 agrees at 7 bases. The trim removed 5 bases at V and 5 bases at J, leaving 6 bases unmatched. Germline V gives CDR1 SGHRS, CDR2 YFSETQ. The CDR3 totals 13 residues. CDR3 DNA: TGCGCCAGCAGGACAGGGACGGGAACTGAAGCTTTCTTT. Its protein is CASRTGTGTEAFF.

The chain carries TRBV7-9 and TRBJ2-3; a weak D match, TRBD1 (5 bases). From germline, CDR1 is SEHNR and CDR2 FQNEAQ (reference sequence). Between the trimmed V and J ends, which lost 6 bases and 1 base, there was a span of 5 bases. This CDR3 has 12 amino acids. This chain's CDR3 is CASRGGTDTQYF. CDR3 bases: TGTGCCAGCAGAGGGGGCACAGATACGCAGTATTTT.

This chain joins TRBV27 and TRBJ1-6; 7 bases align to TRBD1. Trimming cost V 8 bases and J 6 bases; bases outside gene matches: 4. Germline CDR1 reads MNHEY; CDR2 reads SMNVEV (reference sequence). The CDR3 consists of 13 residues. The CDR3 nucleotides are TGTGCCAGCCAGGGGGGAGTTAATTCACCCCTCCACTTT. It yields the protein CASQGGVNSPLHF.

The CDR3 sequence is CASSQDSRGFNYGYTF. In DNA, the CDR3 is TGCGCCAGCAGCCAGGACTCCAGGGGGTTTAACTATGGCTACACCTTC. The rearrangement links TRBV4-3 to TRBJ1-2, with 7 bases lining up with TRBD1. The ends lost 3 bases at V and 1 base at J; junction bases unmatched: 8. Per the germline V gene, CDR1 is LGHNA and CDR2 is YSLEER. CDR3 length: 16 residues.

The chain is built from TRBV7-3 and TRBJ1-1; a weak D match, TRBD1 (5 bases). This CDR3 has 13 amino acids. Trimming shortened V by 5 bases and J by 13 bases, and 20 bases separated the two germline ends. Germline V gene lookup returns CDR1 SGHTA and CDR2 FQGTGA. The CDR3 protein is CASSPRAPGGVFF. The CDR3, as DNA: TGTGCCAGCAGCCCCCGGGCACCCGGGGGGGTTTTCTTT.

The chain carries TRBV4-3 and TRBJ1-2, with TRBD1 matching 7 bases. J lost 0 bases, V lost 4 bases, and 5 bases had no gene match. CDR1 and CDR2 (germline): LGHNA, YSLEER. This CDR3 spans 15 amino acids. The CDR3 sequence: CASSLGQDPNYGYTF. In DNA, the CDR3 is TGCGCCAGCAGCCTTGGACAGGATCCTAACTATGGCTACACCTTC.

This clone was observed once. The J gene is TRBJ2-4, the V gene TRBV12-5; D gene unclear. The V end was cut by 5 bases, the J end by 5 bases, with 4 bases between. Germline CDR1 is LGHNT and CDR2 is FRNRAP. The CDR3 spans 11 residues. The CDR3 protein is CASGLQNIQYF. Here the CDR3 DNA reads TGTGCTAGTGGTCTACAAAACATTCAGTACTTC.

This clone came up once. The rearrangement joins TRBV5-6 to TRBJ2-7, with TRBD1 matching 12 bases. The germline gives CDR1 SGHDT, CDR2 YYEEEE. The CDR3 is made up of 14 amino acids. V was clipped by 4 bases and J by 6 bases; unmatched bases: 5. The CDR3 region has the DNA TGTGCCAGCAGCCCCGGGACAGGGGGCCTCGAGCAGTACTTC. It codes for CASSPGTGGLEQYF.

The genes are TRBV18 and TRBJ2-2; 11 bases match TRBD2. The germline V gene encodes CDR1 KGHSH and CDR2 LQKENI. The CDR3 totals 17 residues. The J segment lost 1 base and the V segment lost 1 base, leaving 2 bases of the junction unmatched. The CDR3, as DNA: TGTGCCAGCTCACCACGAGGACTAGCGGGGAACACCGGGGAGCTGTTTTTT. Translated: CASSPRGLAGNTGELFF.

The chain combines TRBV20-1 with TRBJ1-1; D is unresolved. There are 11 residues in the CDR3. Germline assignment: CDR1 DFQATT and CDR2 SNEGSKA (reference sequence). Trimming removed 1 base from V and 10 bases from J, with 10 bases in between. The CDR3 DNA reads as TGCAGTGCTAGAGTAACCCGGGGAGCTTTCTTT. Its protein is CSARVTRGAFF.

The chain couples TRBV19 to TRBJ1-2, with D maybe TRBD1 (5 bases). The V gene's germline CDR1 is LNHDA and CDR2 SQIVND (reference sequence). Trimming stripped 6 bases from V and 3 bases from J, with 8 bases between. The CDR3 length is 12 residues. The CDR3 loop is CASSDSYYGYTF. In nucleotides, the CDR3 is TGTGCCAGTAGCGACAGTTACTATGGCTACACCTTC.

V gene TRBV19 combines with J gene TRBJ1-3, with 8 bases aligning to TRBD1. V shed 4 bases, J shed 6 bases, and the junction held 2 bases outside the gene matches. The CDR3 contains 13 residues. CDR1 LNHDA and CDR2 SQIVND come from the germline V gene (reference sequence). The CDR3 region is CASSNRGANTIYF. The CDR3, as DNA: TGTGCCAGTAGTAACAGGGGGGCAAACACCATATATTTT.

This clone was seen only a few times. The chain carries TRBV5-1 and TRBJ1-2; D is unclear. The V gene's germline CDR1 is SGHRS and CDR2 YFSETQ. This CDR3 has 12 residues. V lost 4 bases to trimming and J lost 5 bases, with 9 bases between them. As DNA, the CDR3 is TGCGCCAGCAGCGGGAGTGGTTATGGCTACACCTTC. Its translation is CASSGSGYGYTF.

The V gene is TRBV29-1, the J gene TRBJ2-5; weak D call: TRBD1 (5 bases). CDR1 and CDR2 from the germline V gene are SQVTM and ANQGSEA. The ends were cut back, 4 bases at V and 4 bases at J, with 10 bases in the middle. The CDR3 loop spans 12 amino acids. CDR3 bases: TGCAGCGTTGTAGTCAGGGTAGAGACCCAGTACTTC. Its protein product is CSVVVRVETQYF.